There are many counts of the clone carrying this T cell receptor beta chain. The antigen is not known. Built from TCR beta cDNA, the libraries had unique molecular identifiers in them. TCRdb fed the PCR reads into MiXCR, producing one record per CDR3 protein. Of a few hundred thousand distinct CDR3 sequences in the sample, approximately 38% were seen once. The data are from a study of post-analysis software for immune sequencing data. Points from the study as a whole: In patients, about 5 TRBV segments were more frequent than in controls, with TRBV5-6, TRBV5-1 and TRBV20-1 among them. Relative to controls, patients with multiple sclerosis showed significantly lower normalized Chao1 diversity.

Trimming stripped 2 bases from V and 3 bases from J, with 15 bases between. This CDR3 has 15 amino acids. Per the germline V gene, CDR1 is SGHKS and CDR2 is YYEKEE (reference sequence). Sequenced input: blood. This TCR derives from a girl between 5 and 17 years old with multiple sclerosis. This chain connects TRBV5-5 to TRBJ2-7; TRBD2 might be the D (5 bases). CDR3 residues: CASSFFEDSVYEQYF. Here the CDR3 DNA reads TGTGCCAGCAGCTTTTTCGAGGACTCGGTCTACGAGCAGTACTTC. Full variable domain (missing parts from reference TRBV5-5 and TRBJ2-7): DAGVTQSPTHLIKTRGQQVTLRCSPISGHKSVSWYQQVLGQGPQFIFQYYEKEERGRGNFPDRFSARQFPNYSSELNVNALLLGDSALYLCASSFFEDSVYEQYFGPGTRLTVT.